This passage covers 31 T cell receptor beta chains from one sample sequenced in a study of blood T cell repertoires in COVID-19. Sequencing was performed with immunoSEQ multiplex PCR; in TCRdb, only in-frame clones are kept and a portion is missing. Of 250,000 or so clones in the sample, about 91% were seen once. The material sequenced was peripheral blood. The source is a woman aged 30 to 39 with COVID-19, enrolled during active disease.

The chain joins TRBV5-1 to TRBJ1-1; a possible D gene is TRBD1 (6 bases). Germline V gives CDR1 SGHRS, CDR2 YFSETQ. Trimming cost V 2 bases and J 2 bases, with 16 bases left between them. CDR3 length: 16 residues. The chain's CDR3 is CASSLRTVEGNTEAFF. CDR3 bases: TGCGCCAGCAGCTTACGGACAGTCGAGGGCAACACTGAAGCTTTCTTT.

CDR3 in DNA: TGTGCCAGTAGTAGGGCAGGGGAGTCCTACGAGCAGTACTTC. Protein product: CASSRAGESYEQYF. The genes are TRBV19 and TRBJ2-7, with D possibly TRBD1 on 6 matching bases. V lost 4 bases and J lost 1, with 11 bases in between. The CDR3 sequence is 14 residues long. Germline-derived CDR1 and CDR2 are LNHDA and SQIVND (reference sequence).

This clone appeared a few times. The V call is TRBV6-5, the J call TRBJ2-1, with D possibly being TRBD1 (7 bases). Germline V CDR1 and CDR2: MNHEY, SVGAGI. The CDR3 runs to 13 residues. V shed 7 bases and J shed 7 bases, with 14 bases lying between them. Here the CDR3 DNA reads TGTGCCAGCACCTGGCAGGGGGGAAATGAGCAGTTCTTC. It encodes CASTWQGGNEQFF.

This clone was seen a few times. The chain uses TRBV7-2 and TRBJ1-5; D might be TRBD1 (6 bases). Deletions cut 6 bases from V and 8 bases from J, with 14 bases between. The CDR3 length is 13 residues. In germline, CDR1 is SGHTA, CDR2 FQGNSA. The CDR3 is CASRSIQGKPQHF. The CDR3 DNA reads TGTGCCAGCAGGTCCATCCAGGGGAAGCCCCAGCATTTT.

The V and J genes are TRBV15 and TRBJ2-4; unclear D gene. V lost 5 bases, J lost 6 bases, and 11 bases lay in between. Looked up from germline, CDR1 is LNHNV and CDR2 is YYDKDF (reference sequence). The CDR3 has 13 residues. The CDR3 DNA follows: TGTGCCACCAGCGTCCAGAGGCTAAACATTCAGTACTTC. It codes for CATSVQRLNIQYF.

Concerning this clone: Its ends do not fully match the called genes, so a read error is possible. The chain links TRBV7-6 to TRBJ1-2; D is ambiguous. Germline-derived CDR1 and CDR2 are SGHVS and FNYEAQ. The CDR3 covers 9 residues. This CDR3 is CASSSAEAF. The CDR3 coding sequence is TGTGCCAGCAGCTCGGCGGAGGCGTTC.

The genes are TRBV10-3 and TRBJ1-1; 7 positions match TRBD1. Germline assignment: CDR1 ENHRY and CDR2 SYGVKD. The V and J ends lost 5 bases and 0 bases, in that order; junction bases with no gene match: 6. The CDR3 contains 15 residues. CDR3 coding DNA: TGTGCCATCAGTTCGACAGGGACCATGAACACTGAAGCTTTCTTT. As protein: CAISSTGTMNTEAFF.

This chain connects TRBV9 to TRBJ2-7; tentatively, D is TRBD1 (6 bases). Germline CDR1 SGDLS, CDR2 YYNGEE. V was shortened by 9 bases and J by 2 bases, with 15 bases between the two germline ends. This CDR3 region has 13 residues. The CDR3, as DNA: TGTGCCAACATCGGACAGACCACCTACGAGCAGTACGTC. Its protein product is CANIGQTTYEQYV.

The J gene is TRBJ1-6, the V gene TRBV5-1, with D perhaps TRBD1 (5 bases). This CDR3 comprises 16 residues. Germline CDR1 reads SGHRS; CDR2 reads YFSETQ. Trimming shortened V by 0 bases and J by 9 bases, and 16 bases separated the two germline ends. CDR3 protein: CASSLEGSPGVSPLHF. DNA of the CDR3: TGCGCCAGCAGCTTGGAGGGGTCACCGGGGGTTTCACCCCTCCACTTT.

The chain carries TRBV19 and TRBJ2-3, with D possibly matching TRBD1 (5 bases). Trimming removed 5 bases at V and 0 bases at J, with 15 bases between. This CDR3 contains 16 residues. Germline assignment: CDR1 LNHDA and CDR2 SQIVND (reference sequence). The CDR3 protein is CASSGTGIPSTDTQYF. CDR3 DNA: TGTGCCAGTAGTGGTACAGGCATTCCTAGCACAGATACGCAGTATTTT.

This chain connects TRBV7-9 to TRBJ2-1, with TRBD1 identical over 8 bases. There are 14 residues in the CDR3. V gave up 5 bases and J gave up 8 bases; unmatched junction bases: 8. Per germline, CDR1 SEHNR and CDR2 FQNEAQ (reference sequence). CDR3 coding DNA: TGTGCCAGCAGCCCTTGGACAGGGTCCGATGAGCAGTTCTTC. The encoded protein is CASSPWTGSDEQFF.

The gene calls are TRBV29-1 and TRBJ1-6, with TRBD1 matching 7 bases. The V gene end was trimmed by 7 bases and the J gene end by 6 bases; junction bases not matched to a gene: 6. Looked up from germline, CDR1 is SQVTM and CDR2 is ANQGSEA. This CDR3 has 13 amino acids. CDR3 sequence reads: CSARQGLNSPLHF. As DNA, the CDR3 is TGCAGCGCCCGACAGGGCCTTAATTCACCCCTCCACTTT.

The chain has TRBV4-3 and TRBJ1-2; D gene ambiguous. CDR1 is LGHNA, CDR2 YSLEER, per germline. CDR3 length equals 15 residues. V shed 0 bases and J shed 5 bases, with 13 bases lying between them. Here the CDR3 reads CASSQDLPGLYGYTF. The CDR3, as DNA: TGCGCCAGCAGCCAAGATCTCCCGGGTCTATATGGCTACACCTTC.

This clone was seen a single time. This chain links TRBV19 with TRBJ2-5, with D possibly being TRBD1 (5 bases). The germline gives CDR1 LNHDA, CDR2 SQIVND (reference sequence). Trimming cost V 2 bases and J 2 bases, with 6 bases left between them. The CDR3 has 13 amino acids. This chain's CDR3 is CASSINRQETQYF. The CDR3, as DNA: TGTGCCAGTAGTATAAACAGGCAAGAGACCCAGTACTTC.

This sequence joins TRBV6-5 and TRBJ2-7; 9 bases line up with TRBD1. After removal of 6 bases from V and 2 bases from J, the junction contained 5 bases not matched to a gene. This CDR3 comprises 14 residues. The germline V gene has CDR1 MNHEY and CDR2 SVGAGI. The CDR3: CASRAGQGAYEQYF. As DNA, the CDR3 is TGTGCCAGCAGAGCGGGACAGGGAGCCTACGAGCAGTACTTC.

This sequence joins TRBV6-2 or TRBV6-3 and TRBJ2-5; tentatively, D is TRBD2 (6 bases). Germline CDR1 MNHEY, CDR2 SVGEGT. The CDR3 is 17 residues long. V was shortened by 6 bases and J by 3 bases, with 23 bases between the two germline ends. The CDR3 DNA reads as TGTGCCAGCAGCCCTGGGTGGGCGCGGTCTAGCGAAGAGACCCAGTACTTC. This sequence encodes CASSPGWARSSEETQYF.

V is TRBV28 and J is TRBJ2-1; TRBD1 matches at 9 bases. The CDR3 covers 16 residues. V was pared by 4 bases and J by 10 bases, with 14 bases of the junction left unmatched. Germline V gene data show CDR1 as MDHEN and CDR2 as SYDVKM. The CDR3 sequence is CASSSPTGTGTGEQFF. CDR3 coding DNA: TGTGCCAGCAGTTCCCCAACCGGGACAGGGACTGGGGAGCAGTTCTTC.

The gene calls are TRBV7-2 and TRBJ2-3, with 9 bases fitting TRBD2. The germline V gene has CDR1 SGHTA and CDR2 FQGNSA. V was pared by 2 bases and J by 2 bases, with 2 bases of the junction left unmatched. This CDR3 has 15 amino acids. The CDR3 DNA reads as TGTGCCAGCAGCTTACGACTAGCGGTCACAGATACGCAGTATTTT. It encodes CASSLRLAVTDTQYF.

The chain is built from TRBV24-1 and TRBJ2-2; 7 positions agree with TRBD1. The CDR3 consists of 15 residues. Germline CDR1 is KGHDR and CDR2 is SFDVKD. Trimming removed 2 bases from V and 5 bases from J; junction bases left unmatched: 4. The CDR3 nucleotides are TGTGCCACCAGTGATTACAGGGGATTAACCGGGGAGCTGTTTTTT. Its protein product is CATSDYRGLTGELFF.

V gene TRBV7-9 combines with J gene TRBJ2-2; D perhaps matches TRBD1 (6 bases). This CDR3 spans 18 amino acids. In germline, CDR1 is SEHNR, CDR2 FQNEAQ (reference sequence). Trimming removed 5 bases from V and 0 bases from J, with 19 bases in between. This CDR3 is CASSHPFLDSPNTGELFF. CDR3 sequence (DNA): TGTGCCAGCAGCCATCCCTTCTTGGACAGCCCGAACACCGGGGAGCTGTTTTTT.

This clone has only one observation. V and J are TRBV7-2 and TRBJ2-1; TRBD2 aligns across 12 bases. The CDR3 has 17 amino acids. The trim removed 5 bases at V and 7 bases at J, leaving 12 bases unmatched. Germline CDR1 and CDR2: SGHTA and FQGNSA. The CDR3 DNA reads TGTGCCAGCAGCCTAAGGGCGACTAGCGGGAGATTTAATGAGCAGTTCTTC. Its translation: CASSLRATSGRFNEQFF.

This chain joins TRBV6-2 or TRBV6-3 and TRBJ2-1; 10 bases align to TRBD2. CDR1 and CDR2 (germline): MNHEY, SVGEGT. CDR3 length equals 15 residues. J was trimmed by 8 bases and V by 6 bases; bases with no gene match: 10. DNA for the CDR3: TGTGCCAGCAGCCCACTAGCGGGACAGCTTGATGAGCAGTTCTTC. It codes for CASSPLAGQLDEQFF.

The CDR3: CASSNPGTGSGEKLFF. The CDR3 bases are TGTGCCAGCAGCAACCCCGGGACAGGGTCAGGAGAAAAACTGTTTTTT. This rearrangement joins TRBV11-3 to TRBJ1-4, with TRBD1 matching 9 bases. CDR3 length: 16 amino acids. V shed 5 bases and J 8 bases; nucleotides not matched to a gene: 12. CDR1 is SGHNT and CDR2 is YENEEA in the germline V gene.

V usage is TRBV7-6 and J usage is TRBJ2-7, with 7 bases that match TRBD2. Per germline, CDR1 SGHVS and CDR2 FNYEAQ. With V trimmed by 1 base and J by 2 bases, 14 bases remained unmatched. The CDR3 has 18 amino acids. The CDR3 bases are TGTGCCAGCAGCTTAGGGGGGTCGAGCGGGGCCCCTACCTACGAGCAGTACTTC. It yields the protein CASSLGGSSGAPTYEQYF.

V and J are TRBV3-1 (or the pseudogene TRBV3-2) and TRBJ1-2; D possibly corresponds to TRBD1 (5 bases). The germline gives CDR1 LGHDT, CDR2 YNNKEL (reference sequence). The CDR3 is 15 amino acids. The ends were cut back, 0 bases at V and 2 bases at J, with 10 bases in the middle. CDR3 loop: CASSQEGSGNYGYTF. In DNA, the CDR3 is TGTGCCAGCAGCCAAGAGGGTTCAGGGAACTATGGCTACACCTTC.

V gene TRBV2 combines with J gene TRBJ2-3; 7 bases align to TRBD2. The CDR3 is made up of 14 amino acids. Trimming removed 6 bases from V and 6 bases from J; junction bases left unmatched: 9. Germline assignment: CDR1 SNHLY and CDR2 FYNNEI. CDR3 in amino acids: CASRKESGGDTQYF. CDR3 DNA sequence: TGTGCCAGCAGGAAGGAATCGGGGGGTGATACGCAGTATTTT.

The chain's CDR3 is CASSSQGHGYEQYF. CDR3 bases: TGTGCCAGCAGCTCCCAGGGGCACGGTTACGAGCAGTACTTC. The chain joins TRBV5-6 to TRBJ2-7; possibly TRBD1 for D (6 bases). The V gene's germline CDR1 is SGHDT and CDR2 YYEEEE. V gave up 3 bases and J gave up 4 bases, with 14 bases separating them. The length of the CDR3 is 14 residues.

This chain links TRBV9 with TRBJ1-4; 9 nucleotides align to TRBD1. The CDR3 totals 14 residues. V shed 2 bases, J shed 7 bases, and the junction held 3 bases outside the gene matches. From germline, CDR1 is SGDLS and CDR2 YYNGEE. The CDR3 coding sequence is TGTGCCAGCAGCGTCACAGGGGGCCGTGAAAAACTGTTTTTT. This codes for CASSVTGGREKLFF.

The genes are TRBV27 and TRBJ1-2; 7 nucleotides line up with TRBD1. Germline CDR1 reads MNHEY; CDR2 reads SMNVEV (reference sequence). This CDR3 has 12 amino acids. The V gene end was trimmed by 6 bases and the J gene end by 4 bases; junction bases not matched to a gene: 2. CDR3 nucleotides: TGTGCCAGCAGCGCAGGGGGCTATGGCTACACCTTC. Translated, it gives CASSAGGYGYTF.

The V and J genes are TRBV7-6 and TRBJ2-3; 13 bases match TRBD2. The CDR3 has 16 amino acids. The germline gives CDR1 SGHVS, CDR2 FNYEAQ. The V segment lost 4 bases and the J segment 0 bases; nucleotides outside the gene matches: 1. The DNA of the CDR3 is TGTGCCAGCAGCTGGGGACTAGCGGGGAGCACAGATACGCAGTATTTT. The encoded protein is CASSWGLAGSTDTQYF.

V usage is TRBV28 and J usage is TRBJ1-6, with D possibly being TRBD1 (6 bases). The germline CDR1 and CDR2 sequences are MDHEN and SYDVKM. The CDR3 runs to 14 residues. V shed 3 bases and J shed 7 bases, with 10 bases lying between them. The CDR3 spells CASSLPGVNSPLHF. The CDR3, as DNA: TGTGCCAGCAGTTTGCCAGGGGTAAATTCACCCCTCCACTTT.